Listed below are T cell receptor beta chains from one sample, sequenced in a study of vaccination and CD4 T cells after COVID-19. The antigens these receptors bind are not known. In TCRdb, the PCR reads were re-called with MiXCR into one record per CDR3 protein. The table shows approximately 15,000 distinct CDR3 sequences, with 45% to 60% occurring only once. The material sequenced was CD4+ T cells from blood, cultured in vitro. Source of these receptors: a human donor who had recovered from COVID-19. Each CDR3 is given with its conserved first and last residue. A D gene is named only where the DNA matches it firmly. Only some rows state a clone size, as once, few, many or a class for expanded clones.

v_gene	j_gene	abundance	d_gene	CDR3aa	CDR3nt
TRBV7-2	TRBJ1-1	few	.	CASSLFQGSNTEAFF	TGTGCCAGCAGCTTATTCCAGGGCTCGAACACTGAAGCTTTCTTT
TRBV5-1	TRBJ1-5	few	.	CASSLEGQPQHF	TGCGCCAGCAGCTTGGAGGGTCAGCCCCAGCATTTT
TRBV5-6	TRBJ1-2	.	.	CASIQARRLYGYTF	TGTGCCAGCATCCAAGCACGGAGACTCTATGGCTACACCTTC
TRBV27	TRBJ2-7	few	.	CASSYRGRHPGTPYEQYF	TGTGCCAGCAGTTATCGGGGGCGACACCCCGGGACTCCCTACGAGCAGTACTTC
TRBV28	TRBJ1-5	.	.	CASSLTLGAWSNQPQHF	TGTGCCAGCAGTTTAACCCTCGGAGCCTGGAGCAATCAGCCCCAGCATTTT
TRBV7-2	TRBJ1-5	.	.	CASSPDRNQPQHF	TGTGCCAGCAGCCCTGACAGGAATCAGCCCCAGCATTTT
TRBV28	TRBJ1-2	few	TRBD1	CASSTPGQGGRGYTF	TGTGCCAGCAGTACTCCGGGACAGGGAGGGCGGGGCTACACCTTC
TRBV20-1	TRBJ1-5	few	.	CSARENTVSGQPQHF	TGCAGTGCTAGAGAAAATACAGTGAGTGGTCAGCCCCAGCATTTT
TRBV5-4	TRBJ2-3	.	.	CASSEMGAWGTDTQYF	TGTGCCAGCAGCGAGATGGGGGCTTGGGGCACAGATACGCAGTATTTT
TRBV6-2/TRBV6-3	TRBJ1-6	.	TRBD1	CASSHLTGGSNSPLHF	TGTGCCAGCAGTCACCTGACAGGGGGCTCGAATTCACCCCTCCACTTT
TRBV20-1	TRBJ2-2	.	.	CSARDRRGGTGELFF	TGCAGTGCTAGAGATAGGCGAGGGGGCACCGGGGAGCTGTTTTTT
TRBV6-1	TRBJ2-6	few	.	CASTLRGGSGANVLTF	TGTGCCAGCACCCTACGTGGGGGAAGTGGGGCCAACGTCCTGACTTTC
TRBV7-2	TRBJ2-3	.	.	CASSLKRQGWAADTQYF	TGTGCCAGCAGCTTAAAGCGCCAGGGATGGGCAGCGGATACGCAGTATTTT
TRBV27	TRBJ2-7	once	.	CASQKTGYEQYF	TGTGCCAGCCAGAAGACAGGCTACGAGCAGTACTTC
TRBV7-2	TRBJ1-1	few	.	CASSPRGVQNTEAFF	TGTGCCAGCAGCCCGCGGGGGGTACAGAACACTGAAGCTTTCTTT
TRBV7-2	TRBJ1-4	.	TRBD1	CASSLLDRGSNEKLFF	TGTGCCAGCAGCTTACTGGACAGGGGGTCTAATGAAAAACTGTTTTTT